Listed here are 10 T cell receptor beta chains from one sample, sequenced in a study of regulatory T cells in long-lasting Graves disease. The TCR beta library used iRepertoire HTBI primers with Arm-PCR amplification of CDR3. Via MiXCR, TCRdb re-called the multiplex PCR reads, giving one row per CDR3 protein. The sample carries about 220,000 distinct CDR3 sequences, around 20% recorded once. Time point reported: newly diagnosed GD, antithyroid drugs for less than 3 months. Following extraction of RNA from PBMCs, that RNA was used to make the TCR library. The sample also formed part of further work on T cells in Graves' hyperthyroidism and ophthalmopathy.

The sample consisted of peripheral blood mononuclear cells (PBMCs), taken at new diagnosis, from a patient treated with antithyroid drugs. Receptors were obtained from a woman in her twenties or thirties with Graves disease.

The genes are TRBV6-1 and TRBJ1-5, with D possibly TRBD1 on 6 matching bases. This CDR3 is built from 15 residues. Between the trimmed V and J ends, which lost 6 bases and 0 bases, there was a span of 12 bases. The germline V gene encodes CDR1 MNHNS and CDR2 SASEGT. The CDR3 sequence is CASRRQENSNQPQHF. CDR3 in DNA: TGTGCCAGCAGGAGACAGGAGAATAGCAATCAGCCCCAGCATTTT.

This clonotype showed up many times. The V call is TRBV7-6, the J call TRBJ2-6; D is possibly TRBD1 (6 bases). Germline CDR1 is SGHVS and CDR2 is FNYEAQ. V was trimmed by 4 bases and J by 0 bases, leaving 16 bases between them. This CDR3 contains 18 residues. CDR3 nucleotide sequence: TGTGCCAGCAGCTCTCAGGGGAGAGGGTACTCTGGGGCCAACGTCCTGACTTTC. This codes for CASSSQGRGYSGANVLTF.

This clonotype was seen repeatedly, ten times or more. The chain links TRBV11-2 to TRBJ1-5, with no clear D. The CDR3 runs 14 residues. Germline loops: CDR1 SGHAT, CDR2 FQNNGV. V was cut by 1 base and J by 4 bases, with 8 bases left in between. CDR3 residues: CASSLGPSNQPQHF. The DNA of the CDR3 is TGTGCCAGCAGCTTAGGGCCAAGTAATCAGCCCCAGCATTTT.

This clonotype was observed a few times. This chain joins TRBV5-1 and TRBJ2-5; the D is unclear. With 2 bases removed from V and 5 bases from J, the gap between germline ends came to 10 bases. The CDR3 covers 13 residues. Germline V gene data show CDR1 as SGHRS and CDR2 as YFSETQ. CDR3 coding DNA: TGCGCCAGCAGCTTTGGTTCTTATGAGACCCAGTACTTC. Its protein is CASSFGSYETQYF.

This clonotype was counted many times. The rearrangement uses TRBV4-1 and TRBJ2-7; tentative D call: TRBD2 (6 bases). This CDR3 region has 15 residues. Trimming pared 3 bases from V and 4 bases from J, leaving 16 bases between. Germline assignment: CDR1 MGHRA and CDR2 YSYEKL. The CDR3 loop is CASSHRDPRGYEQYF. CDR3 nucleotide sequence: TGCGCCAGCAGCCACCGGGACCCCCGGGGGTACGAGCAGTACTTC.

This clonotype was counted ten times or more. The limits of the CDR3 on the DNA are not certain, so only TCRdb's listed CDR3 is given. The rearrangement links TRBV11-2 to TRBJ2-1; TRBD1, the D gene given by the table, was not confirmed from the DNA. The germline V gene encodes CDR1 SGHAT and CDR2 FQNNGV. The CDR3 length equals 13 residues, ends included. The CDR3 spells CASSFMVGAGAFF.

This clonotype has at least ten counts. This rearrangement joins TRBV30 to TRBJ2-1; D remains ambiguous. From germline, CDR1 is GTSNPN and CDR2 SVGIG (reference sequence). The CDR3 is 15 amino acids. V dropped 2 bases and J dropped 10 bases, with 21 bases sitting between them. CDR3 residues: CAWSQPRLPTGEQFF. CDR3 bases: TGTGCCTGGAGTCAGCCGAGACTGCCCACTGGGGAGCAGTTCTTC.

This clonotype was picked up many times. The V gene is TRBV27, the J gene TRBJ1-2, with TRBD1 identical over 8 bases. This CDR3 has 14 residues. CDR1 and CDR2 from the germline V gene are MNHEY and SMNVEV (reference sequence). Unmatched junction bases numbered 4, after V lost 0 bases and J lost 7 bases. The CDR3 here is CASSLSQGAVGYTF. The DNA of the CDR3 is TGTGCCAGCAGTTTATCGCAGGGGGCGGTTGGCTACACCTTC.

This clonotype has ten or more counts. CDR3 loop: CASSLVVFEQFF. In DNA, the CDR3 is TGTGCCAGCAGCTTAGTAGTTTTTGAGCAGTTCTTC. This chain uses TRBV7-2 with TRBJ2-1; D remains ambiguous. The V end lost 1 base, the J end lost 9 bases, and 7 bases lay between the germline ends. This CDR3 region has 12 residues. The germline CDR1 and CDR2 sequences are SGHTA and FQGNSA.

The CDR3 protein is CASSYRLAGGRNIQYF. The CDR3 DNA reads TGTGCCAGCAGTTACCGCCTAGCGGGGGGGCGCAACATTCAGTACTTC. The V and J genes are TRBV6-2 or TRBV6-3 and TRBJ2-4; 12 positions agree with TRBD2. The CDR3 loop spans 16 amino acids. Trimming cost V 2 bases and J 7 bases; bases outside gene matches: 6. Germline lookup yields CDR1 MNHEY and CDR2 SVGEGT.